This T cell receptor (beta chain) was found in a study of CD8+CD57+ T cells in acquired aplastic anemia (dated by TCRdb to 2016 to 2019). About the investigation overall: Extracted DNA from sorted CD4+ and CD8+ cells averaged 3.2 ug, ranging from roughly 0.17 to 27.4 ug. CD8+CD57+ expansion was defined as a frequency above the mean frequency observed in healthy subjects.

TCR beta VDJ combination and CDR3 sequence profiling used genomic DNA as the template. An Illumina HiSeq 2000 was used for TCR repertoire sequencing. The source study handled its data this way. Repertoire assessment relied on Simpson's diversity index, CDR3 size and DJ length profiles, and TRBV/TRBJ rearrangement plots. Whichever DNA sequence was most abundant in the deep sequencing data was defined as the immunodominant clone. CDR3 amino acid sequences were screened for sharing across subjects and compared with published repertoires and the VDJdb database. TCRdb's own reprocessing of the public reads used fastp at Q25 and MiXCR and kept productive beta chains. Duplicate CDR3 protein sequences are folded into a single record with the most common DNA and genes. In this record, the V and J calls reflect TCRdb's handling and not the investigators' own analysis. For this sample the table gives around 500,000 distinct CDR3 sequences, of which approximately 32% were detected only once. The ten most abundant clones make up around 0.82% of the sample.

This clonotype has at least ten counts. Its binding antigen is unknown. Base qualities were left out, and no much larger clone turns up one base away. Taken from cysteine to phenylalanine, the CDR3 has 15 residues. Only CDR3 DNA is held: 45 bases, read in frame from base 1. CDR1 and CDR2 are read off the germline V gene (reference sequence) as SEHNR and FQNEAQ. Trimming removed 5 bases from V and 4 bases from J; the gene matches leave 7 bases unexplained. The investigation overall reported the following: Twenty-nine CD8+ CDR3 sequences were found in both patients and controls but appeared to be highly expressed in patients and within the immunodominant clones of the patients. Patients and healthy controls showed no significant difference in CD8+ Simpson's diversity (P=0.060).

Expansion of CD8+CD57+ cells had been shown by flow cytometry in the patients chosen for sequencing. All patients had severe acquired aplastic anemia diagnosed by International Study of Aplastic Anemia and Agranulocytosis and Camitta criteria. Patients had received no therapy at the time of blood sampling. The study deep-sequenced TCR repertoires of sorted CD4+ and CD8+ blood T cells from severe aplastic anemia patients and healthy subjects. Patients were enrolled in the USA under clinicaltrials.gov protocols 00001620, 01623167, 00001397, 00071045, 00081523 and 00961064. Ficoll-Paque density gradient centrifugation was used to isolate peripheral blood mononuclear cells. CD4+ and CD8+ T cells were sorted by FACS or magnetic beads before DNA extraction.

The clonotype was recovered from a human donor with aplastic anemia. This chain is built from TRBV7-9 and TRBJ2-5, with 10 junctional bases fitting TRBD2. What was sequenced was sorted CD4+, CD8+, or CD8+CD57+ T cells (not recorded which) from PBMCs. The CDR3 is CASSPERGGGETQYF. The bases read TGTGCCAGCAGCCCCGAGCGGGGGGGCGGAGAGACCCAGTACTTC.